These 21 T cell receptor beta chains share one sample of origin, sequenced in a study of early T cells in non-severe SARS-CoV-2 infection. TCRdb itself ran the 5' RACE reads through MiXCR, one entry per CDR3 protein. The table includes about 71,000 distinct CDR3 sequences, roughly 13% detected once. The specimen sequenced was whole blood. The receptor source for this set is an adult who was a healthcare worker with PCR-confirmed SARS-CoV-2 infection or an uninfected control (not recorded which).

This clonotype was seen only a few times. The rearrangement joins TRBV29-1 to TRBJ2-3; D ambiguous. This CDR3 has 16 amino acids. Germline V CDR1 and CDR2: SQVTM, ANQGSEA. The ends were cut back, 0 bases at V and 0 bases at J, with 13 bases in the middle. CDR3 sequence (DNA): TGCAGCGTTGAAGAGCAAAGGACCCAAAGCACAGATACGCAGTATTTT. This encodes CSVEEQRTQSTDTQYF.

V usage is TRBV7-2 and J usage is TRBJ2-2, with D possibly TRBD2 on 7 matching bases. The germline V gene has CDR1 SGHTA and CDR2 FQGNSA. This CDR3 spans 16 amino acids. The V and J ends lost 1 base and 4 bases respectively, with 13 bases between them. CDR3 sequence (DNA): TGTGCCAGCAGCTTAGTCGGGGGGCCGAGCACCGGGGAGCTGTTTTTT. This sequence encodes CASSLVGGPSTGELFF. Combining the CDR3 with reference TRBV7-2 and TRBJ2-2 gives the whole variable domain GAGVSQSPSNKVTEKGKDVELRCDPISGHTALYWYRQSLGQGLEFLIYFQGNSAPDKSGLPSDRFSAERTGGSVSTLTIQRTQQEDSAVYLCASSLVGGPSTGELFFGEGSRLTVL.

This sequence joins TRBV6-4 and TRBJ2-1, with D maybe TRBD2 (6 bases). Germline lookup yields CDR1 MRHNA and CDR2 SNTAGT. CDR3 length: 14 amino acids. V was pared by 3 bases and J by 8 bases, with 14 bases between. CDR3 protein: CASSEEGPSHEQFF. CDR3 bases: TGTGCCAGCAGTGAGGAGGGCCCAAGTCATGAGCAGTTCTTC.

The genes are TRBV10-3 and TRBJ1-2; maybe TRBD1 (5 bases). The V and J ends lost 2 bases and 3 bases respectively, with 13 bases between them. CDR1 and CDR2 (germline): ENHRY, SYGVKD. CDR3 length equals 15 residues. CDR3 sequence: CAISERSTGDYGYTF. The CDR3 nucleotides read TGTGCCATCAGTGAGAGATCCACAGGAGACTATGGCTACACCTTC.

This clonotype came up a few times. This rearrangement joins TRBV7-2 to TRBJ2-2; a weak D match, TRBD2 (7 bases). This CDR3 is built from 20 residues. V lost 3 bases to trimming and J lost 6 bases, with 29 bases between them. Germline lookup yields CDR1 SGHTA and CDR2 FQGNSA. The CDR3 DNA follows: TGTGCCAGCAGCTTTTTGTCCGTAACGGGGGGCCTCCTGGGCGCCGGGGAGCTGTTTTTT. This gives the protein CASSFLSVTGGLLGAGELFF.

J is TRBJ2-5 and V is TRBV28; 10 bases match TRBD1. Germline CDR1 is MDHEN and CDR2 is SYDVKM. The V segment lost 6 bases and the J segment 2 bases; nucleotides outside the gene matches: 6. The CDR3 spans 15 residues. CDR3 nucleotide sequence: TGTGCCAGCAGCGTCGGGACAGGGGTTCAAGAGACCCAGTACTTC. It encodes CASSVGTGVQETQYF.

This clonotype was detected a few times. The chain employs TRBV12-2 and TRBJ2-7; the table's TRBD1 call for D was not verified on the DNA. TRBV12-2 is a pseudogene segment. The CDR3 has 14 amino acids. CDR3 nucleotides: TGTGCAAGTCCCTCGGGCGGACTGTCCTACGAGCAGTACTTC. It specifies CASPSGGLSYEQYF.

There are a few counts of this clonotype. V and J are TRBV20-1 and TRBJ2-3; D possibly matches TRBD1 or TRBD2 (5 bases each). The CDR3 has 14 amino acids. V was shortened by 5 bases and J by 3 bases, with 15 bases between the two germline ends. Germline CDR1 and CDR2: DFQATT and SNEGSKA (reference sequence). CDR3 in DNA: TGCAGTGCTCAAGGTGGGGGAGCTACAGATACGCAGTATTTT. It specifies CSAQGGGATDTQYF.

CDR3 residues: CAIKEGGHTDTQYF. The CDR3 coding sequence is TGTGCCATCAAGGAGGGGGGACACACAGATACGCAGTATTTT. The chain has TRBV10-3 and TRBJ2-3; perhaps D is TRBD1 or TRBD2 (6 bases each). V lost 7 bases and J 2 bases, leaving 13 bases between the germline ends. This CDR3 has 14 amino acids. Looked up from germline, CDR1 is ENHRY and CDR2 is SYGVKD.

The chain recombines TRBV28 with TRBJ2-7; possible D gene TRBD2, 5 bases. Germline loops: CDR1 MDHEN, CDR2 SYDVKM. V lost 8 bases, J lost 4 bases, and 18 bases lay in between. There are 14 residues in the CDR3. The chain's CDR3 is CASGGTDRRYEQYF. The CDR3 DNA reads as TGTGCCAGCGGAGGCACGGACCGTCGTTACGAGCAGTACTTC.

CDR3: CASRLAGAHSYIAKNIQYF. CDR3 nucleotides: TGTGCAAGTCGCTTAGCGGGGGCCCACTCGTACATAGCCAAAAACATTCAGTACTTC. V and J are TRBV12-2 and TRBJ2-4; no DNA check was done on the table's D call, TRBD2. TRBV12-2 is assigned pseudogene status. This CDR3 has 19 amino acids.

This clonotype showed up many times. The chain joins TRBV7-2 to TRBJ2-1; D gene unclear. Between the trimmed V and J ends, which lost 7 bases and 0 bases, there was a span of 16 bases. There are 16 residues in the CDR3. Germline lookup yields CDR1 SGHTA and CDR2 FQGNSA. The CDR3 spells CASTARALSSYNEQFF. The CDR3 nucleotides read TGTGCCAGCACCGCGCGTGCGCTTAGCTCCTACAATGAGCAGTTCTTC.

CDR3 nucleotide sequence: TGTGCCAGCAGTCAGAGACGTCTCGATAGCAATCAGCCCCAGCATTTT. The encoded protein is CASSQRRLDSNQPQHF. The J gene is TRBJ1-5, the V gene TRBV28; D unclear. With 5 bases removed from V and 0 bases from J, the gap between germline ends came to 14 bases. From germline, CDR1 is MDHEN and CDR2 SYDVKM. There are 16 residues in the CDR3. The full variable domain, in which reference TRBV28 and TRBJ1-5 provide the parts outside the CDR3, is DVKVTQSSRYLVKRTGEKVFLECVQDMDHENMFWYRQDPGLGLRLIYFSYDVKMKEKGDIPEGYSVSREKKERFSLILESASTNQTSMYLCASSQRRLDSNQPQHFGDGTRLSIL.

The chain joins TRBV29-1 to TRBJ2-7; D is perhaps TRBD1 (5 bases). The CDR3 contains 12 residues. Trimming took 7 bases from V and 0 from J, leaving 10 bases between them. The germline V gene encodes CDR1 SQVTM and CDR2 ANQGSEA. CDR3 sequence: CSAQVSSYEQYF. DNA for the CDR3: TGCAGCGCACAGGTTAGCTCCTACGAGCAGTACTTC.

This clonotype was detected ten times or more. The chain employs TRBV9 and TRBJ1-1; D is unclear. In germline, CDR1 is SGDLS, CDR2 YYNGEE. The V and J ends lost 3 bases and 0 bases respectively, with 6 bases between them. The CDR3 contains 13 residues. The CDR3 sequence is CASSAPMNTEAFF. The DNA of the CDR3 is TGTGCCAGCAGCGCCCCCATGAACACTGAAGCTTTCTTT.

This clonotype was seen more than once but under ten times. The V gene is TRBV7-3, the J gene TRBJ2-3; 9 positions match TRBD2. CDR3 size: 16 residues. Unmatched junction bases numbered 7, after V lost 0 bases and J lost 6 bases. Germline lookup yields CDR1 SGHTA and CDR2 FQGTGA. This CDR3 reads CASSLTGLAVTDTQYF. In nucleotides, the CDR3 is TGTGCCAGCAGCTTAACGGGACTAGCTGTCACTGATACGCAGTATTTT.

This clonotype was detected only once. CDR3 in DNA: TGTGCCAGCAGCTTAGATTCAGGGGGCGAGGATACGCAGTATTTT. Amino acid sequence: CASSLDSGGEDTQYF. This rearrangement joins TRBV11-2 to TRBJ2-3, with TRBD1 matching over 8 bases. Germline V CDR1 and CDR2: SGHAT, FQNNGV. This CDR3 has 15 residues. Trimming cost V 0 bases and J 6 bases; bases outside gene matches: 5.

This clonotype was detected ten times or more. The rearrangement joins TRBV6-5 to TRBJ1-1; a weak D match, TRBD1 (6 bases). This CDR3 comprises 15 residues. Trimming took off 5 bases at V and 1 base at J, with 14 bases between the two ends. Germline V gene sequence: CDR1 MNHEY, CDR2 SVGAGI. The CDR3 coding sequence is TGTGCCAGCAGTACCGACAGGAAGGCGAACACTGAAGCTTTCTTT. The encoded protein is CASSTDRKANTEAFF.

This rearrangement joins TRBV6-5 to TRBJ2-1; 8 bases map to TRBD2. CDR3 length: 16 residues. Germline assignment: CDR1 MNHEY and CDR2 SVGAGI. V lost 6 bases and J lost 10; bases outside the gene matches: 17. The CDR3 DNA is TGTGCCAGCAGGAACGCAGGACGGGGGGGCGATGGGGAGCAGTTCTTC. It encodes CASRNAGRGGDGEQFF.

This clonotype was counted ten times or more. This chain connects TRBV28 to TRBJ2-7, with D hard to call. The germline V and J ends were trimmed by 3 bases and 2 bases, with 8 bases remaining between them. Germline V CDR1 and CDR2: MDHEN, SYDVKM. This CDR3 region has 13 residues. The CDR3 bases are TGTGCCAGCAGTTTGTCTCTTACCTACGAGCAGTACTTC. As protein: CASSLSLTYEQYF.

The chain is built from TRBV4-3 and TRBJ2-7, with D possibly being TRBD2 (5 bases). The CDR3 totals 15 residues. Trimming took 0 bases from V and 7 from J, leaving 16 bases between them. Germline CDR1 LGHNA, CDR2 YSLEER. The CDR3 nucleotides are TGCGCCAGCAGCCAAGATATGGACTTGTTCCGTGAGCAGTACTTC. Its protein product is CASSQDMDLFREQYF.